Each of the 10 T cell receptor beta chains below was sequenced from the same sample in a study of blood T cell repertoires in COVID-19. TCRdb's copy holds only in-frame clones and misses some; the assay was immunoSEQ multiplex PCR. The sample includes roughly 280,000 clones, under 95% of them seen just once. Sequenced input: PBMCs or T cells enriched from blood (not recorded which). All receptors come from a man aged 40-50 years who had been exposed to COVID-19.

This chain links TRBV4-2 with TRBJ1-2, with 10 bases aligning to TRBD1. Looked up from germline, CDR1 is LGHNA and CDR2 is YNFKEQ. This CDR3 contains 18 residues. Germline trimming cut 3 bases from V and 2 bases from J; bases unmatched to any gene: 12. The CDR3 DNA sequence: TGTGCCAGCAGCCATGCATCAGACAGGGGGCCGATAAACTATGGCTACACCTTC. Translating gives CASSHASDRGPINYGYTF.

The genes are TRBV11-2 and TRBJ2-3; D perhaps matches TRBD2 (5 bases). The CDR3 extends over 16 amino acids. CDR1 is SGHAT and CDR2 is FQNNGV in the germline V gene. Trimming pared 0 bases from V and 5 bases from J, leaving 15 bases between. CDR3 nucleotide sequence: TGTGCCAGCAGCTTAGAAAGATGGAGAGGGCGAGATACGCAGTATTTT. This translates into CASSLERWRGRDTQYF.

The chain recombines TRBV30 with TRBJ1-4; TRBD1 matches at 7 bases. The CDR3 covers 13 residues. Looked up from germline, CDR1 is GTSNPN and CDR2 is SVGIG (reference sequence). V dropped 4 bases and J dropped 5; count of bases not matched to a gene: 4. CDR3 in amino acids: CAWNRDRNEKLFF. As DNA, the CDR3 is TGTGCCTGGAACCGGGACAGAAATGAAAAACTGTTTTTT. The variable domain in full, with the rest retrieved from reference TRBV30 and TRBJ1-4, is SQTIHQWPATLVQPVGSPLSLECTVEGTSNPNLYWYRQAAGRGLQLLFYSVGIGQISSEVPQNLSASRPQDRQFILSSKKLLLSDSGFYLCAWNRDRNEKLFFGSGTQLSVL.

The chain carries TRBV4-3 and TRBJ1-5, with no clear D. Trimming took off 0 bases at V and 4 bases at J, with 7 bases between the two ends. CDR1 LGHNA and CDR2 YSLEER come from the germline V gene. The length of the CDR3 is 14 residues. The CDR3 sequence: CASSQDLFNQPQHF. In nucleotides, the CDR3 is TGCGCCAGCAGCCAAGATCTTTTTAATCAGCCCCAGCATTTT.

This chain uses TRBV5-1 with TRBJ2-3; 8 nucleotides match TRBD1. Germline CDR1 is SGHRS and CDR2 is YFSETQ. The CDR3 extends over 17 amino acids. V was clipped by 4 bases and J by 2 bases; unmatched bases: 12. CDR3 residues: CASSRTNRGSFTDTQYF. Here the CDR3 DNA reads TGCGCCAGCAGCCGAACTAACAGGGGGTCTTTCACAGATACGCAGTATTTT.

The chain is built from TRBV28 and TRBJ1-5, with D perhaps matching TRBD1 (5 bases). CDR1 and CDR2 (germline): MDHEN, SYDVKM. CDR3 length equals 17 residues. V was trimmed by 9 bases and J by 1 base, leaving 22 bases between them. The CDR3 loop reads CASGRKGSFSSNQPQHF. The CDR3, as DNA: TGTGCCAGTGGAAGGAAGGGGTCGTTTTCGAGCAATCAGCCCCAGCATTTT.

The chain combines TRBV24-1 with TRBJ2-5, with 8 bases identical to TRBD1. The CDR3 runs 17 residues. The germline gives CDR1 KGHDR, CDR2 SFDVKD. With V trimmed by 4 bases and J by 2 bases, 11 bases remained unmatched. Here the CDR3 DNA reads TGTGCCACCAGTGACCAAGGACAGGGAACCGCACAAGAGACCCAGTACTTC. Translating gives CATSDQGQGTAQETQYF.

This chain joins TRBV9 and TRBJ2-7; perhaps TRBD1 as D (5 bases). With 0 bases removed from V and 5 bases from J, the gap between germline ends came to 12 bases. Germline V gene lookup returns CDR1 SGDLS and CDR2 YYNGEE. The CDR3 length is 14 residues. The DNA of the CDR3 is TGTGCCAGCAGCGTAGGTGACAGAGTAGACGAGCAGTACTTC. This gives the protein CASSVGDRVDEQYF.

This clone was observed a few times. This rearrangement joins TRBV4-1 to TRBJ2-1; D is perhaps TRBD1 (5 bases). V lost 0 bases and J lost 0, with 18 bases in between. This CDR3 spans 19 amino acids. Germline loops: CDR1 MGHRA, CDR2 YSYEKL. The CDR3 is CASSQDGPDRRSSYNEQFF. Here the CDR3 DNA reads TGCGCCAGCAGCCAAGACGGACCTGACAGACGGAGCTCCTACAATGAGCAGTTCTTC.

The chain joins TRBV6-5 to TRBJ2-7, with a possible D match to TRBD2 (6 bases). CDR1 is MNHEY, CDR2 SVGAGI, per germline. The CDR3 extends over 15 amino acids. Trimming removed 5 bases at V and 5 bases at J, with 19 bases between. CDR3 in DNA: TGTGCCAGCAGTCCCACGGGGCGGAGCGGGCACGAGCAGTACTTC. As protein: CASSPTGRSGHEQYF.